This record concerns one TCR beta chain sequence. Its binding antigen is unknown. For each CD8+ T cell subset, flow sorting was done in triplicate, and 300,000 to 350,000 cells per subset went directly into RLT lysis buffer. To exclude memory contaminants, naive CD8+ T cells were stringently defined as CD45RO-CCR7+CD27+CD95-. Standard density gradient centrifugation was used to isolate peripheral blood mononuclear cells from buffy coats. Naive CXCR3-negative and CXCR3-positive CD8+ T cells were flow-sorted on a FACSAria III. Total RNA was extracted from sorted cells using an RNeasy Mini Kit. The data stem from a study of CXCR3-negative and CXCR3-positive naive CD8 T cells (dated by TCRdb to about 2019). In the study overall: In total, 130 million to 150 million TRB reads were obtained, or roughly 1.5 +/- 0.3 million reads per library. Diversity and physicochemical repertoire analyses were performed on approximately 10 donors pooled from two independent experiments. Naive subsets from about 5 donors and memory cells from 3 donors were included in the TRBV-TRBJ cluster analysis.

Here is what the overall study found, with its caveats: Comparably high repertoire diversity was found in both naive subsets, whereas much lower repertoire diversity was found in memory CD8+ T cells. TRBV-TRBJ usage was similar between naive CXCR3-negative and CXCR3-positive cells from the same donor, while memory cells showed distinct patterns. Because surface CD5, which is linked to self-reactivity in mice, was comparable between the naive subsets, TCR interaction strength was also inferred from the physicochemical properties of TRB CDR3s. CXCR3 expression partially decreased after cryopreservation, so most assays used freshly isolated PBMCs. Compared with CXCR3-negative naive cells, CXCR3-positive naive cells had TRB CDR3s with higher hydrophobicity (lower Kidera factor 4), lower energy, and higher strength and volume indices.

TCRdb names NextSeq 550 as the instrument used. The Human TCR Profiling Kit (MiLaboratory) was used to make UMI-labeled 5' RACE TRB cDNA libraries. The full amount of extracted RNA was used for cDNA synthesis, and the full amount of resulting cDNA was used for PCR amplification. Libraries were prepared in parallel with an identical number of PCR cycles. The authors' analysis ran thus. With a minimum of two reads required per UMI, MIGEC and MiXCR pulled out about 49,000 +/- 11,000 unique UMI-labeled TRB cDNA molecules from each library. Each library averaged about 37,000 +/- 9,700 functional in-frame TRB CDR3 nucleotide clonotypes without stop codons. After each sample was downsampled to 5000 UMI-labeled TRB molecules, VDJtools was used to calculate diversity metrics such as normalized Shannon-Wiener and Chao1. VDJtools was used to calculate clonotype-size-weighted physicochemical properties of the central five CDR3 residues, namely interaction energy, strength, volume and Kidera factor 4. Reprocessed by TCRdb, the reads give a single entry per CDR3 protein sequence, without DNA. These V and J calls are TCRdb output, not the study's own analysis. The sample table on file contains tens of thousands of distinct CDR3 sequences. 0.5% to 0.6% of the sample goes to the ten largest clones.

The CDR3 starts with the cysteine, ends with the phenylalanine, and has 15 residues. The DNA is not on file. In the germline V gene, CDR1 corresponds to SGHAT and CDR2 to FQNNGV. This receptor was taken from a human donor in good health. Some clones in this sample may be carry-over from other donors' samples. The V and J segments used are TRBV11-2 and TRBJ2-1; TCRdb designates TRBD1, a call that cannot be tested without DNA. Sequencing was carried out using naive CXCR3+ CD8+ T cells from blood. This sample's cell subset or site label indicates: CD45RO-CCR7+CD27+CD95- naive CD8+ T cells expressing CXCR3 (TNR3+). This receptor carries the CDR3 CASSLGTNSYNEQFF.